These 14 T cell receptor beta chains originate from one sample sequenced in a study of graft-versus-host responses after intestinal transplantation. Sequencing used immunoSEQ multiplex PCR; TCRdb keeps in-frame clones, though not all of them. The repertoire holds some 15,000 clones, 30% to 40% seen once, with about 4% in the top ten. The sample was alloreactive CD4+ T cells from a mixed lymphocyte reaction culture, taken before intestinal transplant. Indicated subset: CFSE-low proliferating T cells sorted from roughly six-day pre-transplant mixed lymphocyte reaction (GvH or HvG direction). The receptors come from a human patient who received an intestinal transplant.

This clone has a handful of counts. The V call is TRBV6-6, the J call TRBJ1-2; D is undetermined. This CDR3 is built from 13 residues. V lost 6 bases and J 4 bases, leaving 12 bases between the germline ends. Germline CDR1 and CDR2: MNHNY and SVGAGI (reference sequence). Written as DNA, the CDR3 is TGTGCCAGCAGCAGGACTGCAATCTATGGCTACACCTTC. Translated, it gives CASSRTAIYGYTF.

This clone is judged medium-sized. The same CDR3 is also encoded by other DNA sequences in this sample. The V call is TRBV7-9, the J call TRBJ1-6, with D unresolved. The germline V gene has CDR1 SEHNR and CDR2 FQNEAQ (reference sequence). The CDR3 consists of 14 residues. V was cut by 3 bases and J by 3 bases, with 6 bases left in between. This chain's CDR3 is CASSLGNYNSPLHF. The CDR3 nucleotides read TGTGCCAGCAGCTTGGGGAACTATAATTCACCCCTCCACTTT.

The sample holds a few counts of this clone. CDR3 sequence: CASRALNRGDNSPLHF. In DNA, the CDR3 is TGCGCCAGCAGGGCCCTTAACAGGGGAGATAATTCACCCCTCCACTTT. The rearrangement links TRBV5-1 to TRBJ1-6, with TRBD1 identical over 7 bases. Germline assignment: CDR1 SGHRS and CDR2 YFSETQ. V dropped 5 bases and J dropped 5; count of bases not matched to a gene: 10. CDR3 length: 16 residues.

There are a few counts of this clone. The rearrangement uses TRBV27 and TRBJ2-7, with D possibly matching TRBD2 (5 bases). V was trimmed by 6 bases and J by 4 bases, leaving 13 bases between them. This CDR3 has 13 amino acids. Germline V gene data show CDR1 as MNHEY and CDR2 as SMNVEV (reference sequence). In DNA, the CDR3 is TGTGCCAGCAGCTCCCGGAGAGGGTACGAGCAGTACTTC. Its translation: CASSSRRGYEQYF.

The CDR3 sequence is CASSEGPGLGNEQFF. In DNA, the CDR3 is TGTGCCAGCAGTGAAGGTCCGGGTCTTGGGAATGAGCAGTTCTTC. The gene calls are TRBV2 and TRBJ2-1; D not resolved. CDR1 is SNHLY and CDR2 is FYNNEI in the germline V gene. Deletions cut 1 base from V and 7 bases from J, with 14 bases between. The length of the CDR3 is 15 residues. Full variable domain (remainder filled in from reference TRBV2 and TRBJ2-1): EPEVTQTPSHQVTQMGQEVILRCVPISNHLYFYWYRQILGQKVEFLVSFYNNEISEKSEIFDDQFSVERPDGSNFTLKIRSTKLEDSAMYFCASSEGPGLGNEQFFGPGTRLTVL.

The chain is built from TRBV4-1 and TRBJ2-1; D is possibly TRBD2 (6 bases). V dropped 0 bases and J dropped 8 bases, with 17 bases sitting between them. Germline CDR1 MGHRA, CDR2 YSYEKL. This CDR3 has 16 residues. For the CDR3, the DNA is TGCGCCAGCAGCCAAGATCGGGTAGCGGCTGGGCATGAGCAGTTCTTC. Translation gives CASSQDRVAAGHEQFF.

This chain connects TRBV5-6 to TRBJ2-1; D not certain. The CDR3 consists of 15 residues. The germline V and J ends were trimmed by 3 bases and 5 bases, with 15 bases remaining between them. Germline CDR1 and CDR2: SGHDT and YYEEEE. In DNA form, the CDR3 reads TGTGCCAGCAGCTCCCTCCTGATAGACGACAATGAGCAGTTCTTC. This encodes CASSSLLIDDNEQFF. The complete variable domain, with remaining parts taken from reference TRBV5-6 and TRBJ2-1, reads DAGVTQSPTHLIKTRGQQVTLRCSPKSGHDTVSWYQQALGQGPQFIFQYYEEEERQRGNFPDRFSGHQFPNYSSELNVNALLLGDSALYLCASSSLLIDDNEQFFGPGTRLTVL.

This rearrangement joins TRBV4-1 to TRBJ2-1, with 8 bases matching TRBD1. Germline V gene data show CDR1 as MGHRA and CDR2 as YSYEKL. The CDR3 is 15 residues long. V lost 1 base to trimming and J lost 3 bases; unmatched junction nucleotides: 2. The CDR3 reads CASSQGQGLYNEQFF. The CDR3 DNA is TGCGCCAGCAGCCAAGGACAGGGGCTCTACAATGAGCAGTTCTTC.

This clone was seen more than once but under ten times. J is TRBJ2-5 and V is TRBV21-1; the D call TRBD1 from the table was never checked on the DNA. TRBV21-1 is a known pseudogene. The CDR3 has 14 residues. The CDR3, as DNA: TGTGCCAGCAGTATGACAGTCTACCAAGAGACCCAGTACTTC. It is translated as CASSMTVYQETQYF.

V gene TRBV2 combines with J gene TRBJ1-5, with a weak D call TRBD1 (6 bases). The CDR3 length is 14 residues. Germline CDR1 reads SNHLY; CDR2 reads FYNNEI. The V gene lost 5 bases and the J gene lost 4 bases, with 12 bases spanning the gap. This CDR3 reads CASSYTGLNQPQHF. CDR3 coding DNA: TGTGCCAGCAGTTATACAGGGTTGAATCAGCCCCAGCATTTT.

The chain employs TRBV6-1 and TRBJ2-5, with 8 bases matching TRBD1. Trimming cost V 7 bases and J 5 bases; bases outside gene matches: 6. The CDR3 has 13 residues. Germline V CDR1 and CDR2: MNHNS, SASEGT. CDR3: CASKDRAGETQYF. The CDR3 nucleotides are TGTGCCAGCAAGGACAGGGCGGGGGAGACCCAGTACTTC.

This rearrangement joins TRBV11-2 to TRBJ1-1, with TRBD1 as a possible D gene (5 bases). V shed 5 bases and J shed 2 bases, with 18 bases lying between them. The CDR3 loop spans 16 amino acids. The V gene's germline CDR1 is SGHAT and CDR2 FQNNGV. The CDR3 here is CASSRRGSSLNTEAFF. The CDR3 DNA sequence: TGTGCCAGCAGCCGGCGGGGCAGCTCCTTAAACACTGAAGCTTTCTTT. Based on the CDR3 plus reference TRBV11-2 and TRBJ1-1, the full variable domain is EAGVAQSPRYKIIEKRQSVAFWCNPISGHATLYWYQQILGQGPKLLIQFQNNGVVDDSQLPKDRFSAERLKGVDSTLKIQPAKLEDSAVYLCASSRRGSSLNTEAFFGQGTRLTVV.

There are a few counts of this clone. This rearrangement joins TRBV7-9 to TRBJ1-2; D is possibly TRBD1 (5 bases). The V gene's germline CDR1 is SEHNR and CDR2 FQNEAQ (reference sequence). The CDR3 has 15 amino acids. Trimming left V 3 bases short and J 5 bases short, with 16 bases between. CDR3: CASSLSVRGGYGYTF. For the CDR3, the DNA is TGTGCCAGCAGCTTGAGCGTTAGGGGAGGGTATGGCTACACCTTC.

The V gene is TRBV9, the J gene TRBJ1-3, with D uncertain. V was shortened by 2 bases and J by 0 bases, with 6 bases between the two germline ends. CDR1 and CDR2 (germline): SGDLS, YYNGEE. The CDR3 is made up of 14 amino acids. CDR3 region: CASSVLSSGNTIYF. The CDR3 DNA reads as TGTGCCAGCAGCGTTCTCAGCTCTGGAAACACCATATATTTT.